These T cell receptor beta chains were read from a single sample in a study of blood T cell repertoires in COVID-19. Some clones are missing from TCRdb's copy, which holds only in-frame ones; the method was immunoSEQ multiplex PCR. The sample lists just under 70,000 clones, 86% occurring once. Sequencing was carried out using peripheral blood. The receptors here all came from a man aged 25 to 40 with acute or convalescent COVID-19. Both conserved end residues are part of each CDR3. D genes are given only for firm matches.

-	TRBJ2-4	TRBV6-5	CASVPDRLAKNIQYF
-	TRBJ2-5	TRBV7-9	CASSPSGETQYF
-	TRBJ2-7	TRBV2	CASSERRGAYEQYF
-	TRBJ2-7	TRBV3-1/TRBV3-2	CASSLPAGLYEQYF
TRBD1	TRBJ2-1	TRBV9	CASSTRTGTSSYNEQFF
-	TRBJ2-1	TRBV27	CASSLSRATEQFF
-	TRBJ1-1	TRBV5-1	CASSYDMNTEAFF
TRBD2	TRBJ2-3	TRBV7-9	CASSLKAGGHTSTDTQYF
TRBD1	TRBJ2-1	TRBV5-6	CASSSGQGTYNEQFF
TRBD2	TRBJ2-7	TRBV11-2	CASTTQAGGLISYEQYF
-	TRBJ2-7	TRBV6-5	CASGHRNSYEQYF
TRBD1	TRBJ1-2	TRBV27	CASSLDRGPLYDGYTF
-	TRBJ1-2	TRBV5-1	CASNPGLQGGYGYTF
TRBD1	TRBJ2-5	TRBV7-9	CASSPGQAQETQYF
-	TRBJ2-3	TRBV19	CASSPKGERERSDTQYF
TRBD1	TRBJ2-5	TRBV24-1	CALKTGAKETQYF
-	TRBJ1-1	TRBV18	CASSSGGLNTEAFF
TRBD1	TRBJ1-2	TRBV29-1	CSVAPGQARHGYTF
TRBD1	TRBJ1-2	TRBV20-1	CSASHGQDHGYTF
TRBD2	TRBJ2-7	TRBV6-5	CASRLAGLYEQYF
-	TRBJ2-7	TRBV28	CASSLQMEQYF
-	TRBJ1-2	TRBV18	CASSAGETRGYTF
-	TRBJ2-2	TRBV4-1	CASSQAVLGELFF
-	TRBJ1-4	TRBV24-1	CATSPGGEKLFF
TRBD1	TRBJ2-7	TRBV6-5	CASSLTGGSYEQYF
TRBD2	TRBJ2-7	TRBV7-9	CASSLLREFQREQYF